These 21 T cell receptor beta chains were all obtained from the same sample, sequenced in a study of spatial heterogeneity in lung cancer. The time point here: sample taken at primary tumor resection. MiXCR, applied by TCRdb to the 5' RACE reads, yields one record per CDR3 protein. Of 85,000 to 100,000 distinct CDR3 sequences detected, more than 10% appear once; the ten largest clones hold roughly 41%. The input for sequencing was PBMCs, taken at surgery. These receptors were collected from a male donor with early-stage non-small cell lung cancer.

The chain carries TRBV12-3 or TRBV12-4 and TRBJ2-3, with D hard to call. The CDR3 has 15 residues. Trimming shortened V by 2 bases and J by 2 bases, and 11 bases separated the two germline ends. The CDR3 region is CASSLRGVNTDTQYF. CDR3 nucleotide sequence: TGTGCCAGCAGTTTAAGAGGAGTCAACACAGATACGCAGTATTTT.

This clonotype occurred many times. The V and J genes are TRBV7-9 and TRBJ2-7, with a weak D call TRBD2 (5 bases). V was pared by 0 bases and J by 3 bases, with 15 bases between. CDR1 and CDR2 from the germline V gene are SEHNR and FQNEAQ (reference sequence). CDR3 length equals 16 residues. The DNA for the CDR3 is TGTGCCAGCAGCTTAGCGGCGGGCCAGCCGTTCTACGAGCAGTACTTC. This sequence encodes CASSLAAGQPFYEQYF.

The CDR3 nucleotides read TGTGCCAGCAGTGAAGCAATGAGCAATCAGCCCCAGCATTTT. Translated, it gives CASSEAMSNQPQHF. This chain uses TRBV6-1 with TRBJ1-5; D unclear. The CDR3 covers 14 residues. The germline V gene has CDR1 MNHNS and CDR2 SASEGT. Trimming shortened V by 0 bases and J by 1 base, and 4 bases separated the two germline ends.

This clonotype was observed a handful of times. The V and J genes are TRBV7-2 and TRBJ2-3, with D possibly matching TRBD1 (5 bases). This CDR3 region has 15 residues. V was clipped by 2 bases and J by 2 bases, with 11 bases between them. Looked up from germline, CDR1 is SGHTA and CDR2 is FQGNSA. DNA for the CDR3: TGTGCCAGCAGCTTAAGGGGTCCTTACACAGATACGCAGTATTTT. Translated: CASSLRGPYTDTQYF.

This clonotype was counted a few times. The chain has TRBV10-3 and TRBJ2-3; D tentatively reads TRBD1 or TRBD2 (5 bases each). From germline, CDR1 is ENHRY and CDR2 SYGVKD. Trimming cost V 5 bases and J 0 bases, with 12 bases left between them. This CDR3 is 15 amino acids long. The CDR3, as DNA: TGTGCCATCAGTCAGACTGGGGGTAGCACAGATACGCAGTATTTT. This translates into CAISQTGGSTDTQYF.

The CDR3 DNA follows: TGTGCCAGCACTAGGGACAGGCCGGGGGCCAACGTCCTGACTTTC. Translating it yields CASTRDRPGANVLTF. This chain connects TRBV9 to TRBJ2-6; 8 positions agree with TRBD1. This CDR3 is 15 amino acids long. J lost 4 bases, V lost 6 bases, and 6 bases had no gene match. Germline CDR1 is SGDLS and CDR2 is YYNGEE.

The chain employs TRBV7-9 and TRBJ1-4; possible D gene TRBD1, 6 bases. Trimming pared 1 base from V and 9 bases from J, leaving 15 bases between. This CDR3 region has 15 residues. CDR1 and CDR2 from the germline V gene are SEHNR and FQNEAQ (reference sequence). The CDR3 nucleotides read TGTGCCAGCAGCTTAGTGGGCAGGGGCCCTCAAAAACTGTTTTTT. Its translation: CASSLVGRGPQKLFF. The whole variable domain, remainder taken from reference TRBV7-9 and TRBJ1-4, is DTGVSQNPRHKITKRGQNVTFRCDPISEHNRLYWYRQTLGQGPEFLTYFQNEAQLEKSRLLSDRFSAERPKGSFSTLEIQRTEQGDSAMYLCASSLVGRGPQKLFFGSGTQLSVL.

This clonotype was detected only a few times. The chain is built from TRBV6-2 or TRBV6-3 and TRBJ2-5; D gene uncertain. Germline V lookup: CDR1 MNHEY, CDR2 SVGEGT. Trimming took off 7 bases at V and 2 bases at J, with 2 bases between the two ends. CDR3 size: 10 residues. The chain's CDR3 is CASKQETQYF. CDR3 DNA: TGTGCCAGCAAACAAGAGACCCAGTACTTC.

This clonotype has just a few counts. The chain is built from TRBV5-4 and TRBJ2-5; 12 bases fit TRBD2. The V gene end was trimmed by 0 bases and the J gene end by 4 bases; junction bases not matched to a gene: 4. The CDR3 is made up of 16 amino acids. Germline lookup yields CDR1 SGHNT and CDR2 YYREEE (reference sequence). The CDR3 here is CASSLVTSGSPETQYF. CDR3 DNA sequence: TGTGCCAGCAGCTTGGTGACTAGCGGGAGTCCAGAGACCCAGTACTTC.

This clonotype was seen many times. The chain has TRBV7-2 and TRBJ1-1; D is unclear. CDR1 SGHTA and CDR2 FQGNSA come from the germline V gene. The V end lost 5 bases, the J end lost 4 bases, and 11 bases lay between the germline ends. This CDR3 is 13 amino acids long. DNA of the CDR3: TGTGCCAGCAGCCGGGGTCCGACCACTGAAGCTTTCTTT. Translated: CASSRGPTTEAFF.

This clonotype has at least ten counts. The CDR3 protein is CASSVGLPNSYEQYF. The CDR3 nucleotides are TGTGCCAGCAGCGTAGGACTACCTAACTCCTACGAGCAGTACTTC. V usage is TRBV9 and J usage is TRBJ2-7, with a weak D call TRBD2 (5 bases). Germline V lookup: CDR1 SGDLS, CDR2 YYNGEE. The germline V and J ends were trimmed by 0 bases and 0 bases, with 10 bases remaining between them. CDR3 length: 15 residues. Combining the CDR3 with reference TRBV9 and TRBJ2-7 gives the whole variable domain DSGVTQTPKHLITATGQRVTLRCSPRSGDLSVYWYQQSLDQGLQFLIQYYNGEERAKGNILERFSAQQFPDLHSELNLSSLELGDSALYFCASSVGLPNSYEQYFGPGTRLTVT.

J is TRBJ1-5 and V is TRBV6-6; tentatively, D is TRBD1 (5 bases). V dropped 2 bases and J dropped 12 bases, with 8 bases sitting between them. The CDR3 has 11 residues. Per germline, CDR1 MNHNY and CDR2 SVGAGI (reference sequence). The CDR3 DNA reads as TGTGCCAGCAGTTACCTAGACAGCCAGCATTTT. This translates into CASSYLDSQHF.

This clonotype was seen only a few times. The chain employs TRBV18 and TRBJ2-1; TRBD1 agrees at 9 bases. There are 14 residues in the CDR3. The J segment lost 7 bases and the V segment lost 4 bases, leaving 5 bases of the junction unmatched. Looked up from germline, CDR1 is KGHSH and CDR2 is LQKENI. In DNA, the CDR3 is TGTGCCAGCTCACTTTCGACAGGGGGGAATGAGCAGTTCTTC. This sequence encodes CASSLSTGGNEQFF.

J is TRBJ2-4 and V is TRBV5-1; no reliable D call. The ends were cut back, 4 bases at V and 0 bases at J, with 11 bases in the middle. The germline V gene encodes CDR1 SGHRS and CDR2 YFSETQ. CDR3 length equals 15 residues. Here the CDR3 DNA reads TGCGCCAGCAGCCGTGATTTACTAGCCAAAAACATTCAGTACTTC. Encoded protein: CASSRDLLAKNIQYF. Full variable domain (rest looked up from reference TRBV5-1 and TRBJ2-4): KAGVTQTPRYLIKTRGQQVTLSCSPISGHRSVSWYQQTPGQGLQFLFEYFSETQRNKGNFPGRFSGRQFSNSRSEMNVSTLELGDSALYLCASSRDLLAKNIQYFGAGTRLSVL.

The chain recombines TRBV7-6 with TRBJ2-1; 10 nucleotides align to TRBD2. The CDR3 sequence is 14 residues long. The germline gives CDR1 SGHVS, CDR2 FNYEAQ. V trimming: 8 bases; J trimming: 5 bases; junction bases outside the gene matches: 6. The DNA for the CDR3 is TGTGCCAGCCGAACTAGCGGGATCCACAATGAGCAGTTCTTC. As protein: CASRTSGIHNEQFF.

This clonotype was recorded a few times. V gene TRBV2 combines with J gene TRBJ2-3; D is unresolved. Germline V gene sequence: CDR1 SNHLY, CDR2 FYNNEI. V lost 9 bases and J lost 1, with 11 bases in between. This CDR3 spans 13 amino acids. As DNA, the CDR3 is TGTGCCAGTTTAGATGGGGGCACAGATACGCAGTATTTT. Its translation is CASLDGGTDTQYF.

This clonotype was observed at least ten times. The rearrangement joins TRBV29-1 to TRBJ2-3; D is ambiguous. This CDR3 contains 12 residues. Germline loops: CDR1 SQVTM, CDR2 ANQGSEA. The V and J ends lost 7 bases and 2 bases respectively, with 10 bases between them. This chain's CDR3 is CSGVTSTDTQYF. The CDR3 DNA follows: TGCAGCGGCGTAACATCCACAGATACGCAGTATTTT.

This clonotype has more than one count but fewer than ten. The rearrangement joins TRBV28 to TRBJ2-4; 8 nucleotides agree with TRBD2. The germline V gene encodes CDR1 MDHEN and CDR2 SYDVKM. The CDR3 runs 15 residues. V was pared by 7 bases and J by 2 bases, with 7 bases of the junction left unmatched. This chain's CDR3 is CASINSGETKNIQYF. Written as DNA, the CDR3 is TGTGCCAGCATTAATAGCGGGGAGACCAAAAACATTCAGTACTTC.

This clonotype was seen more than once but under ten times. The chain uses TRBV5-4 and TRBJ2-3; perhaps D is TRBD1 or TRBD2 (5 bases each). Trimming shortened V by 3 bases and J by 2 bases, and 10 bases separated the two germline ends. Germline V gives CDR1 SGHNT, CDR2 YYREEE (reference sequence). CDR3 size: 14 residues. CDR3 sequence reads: CASSWGRHTDTQYF. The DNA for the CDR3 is TGTGCCAGCAGCTGGGGACGGCACACAGATACGCAGTATTTT. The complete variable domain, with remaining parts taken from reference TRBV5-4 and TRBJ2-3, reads ETGVTQSPTHLIKTRGQQVTLRCSSQSGHNTVSWYQQALGQGPQFIFQYYREEENGRGNFPPRFSGLQFPNYSSELNVNALELDDSALYLCASSWGRHTDTQYFGPGTRLTVL.

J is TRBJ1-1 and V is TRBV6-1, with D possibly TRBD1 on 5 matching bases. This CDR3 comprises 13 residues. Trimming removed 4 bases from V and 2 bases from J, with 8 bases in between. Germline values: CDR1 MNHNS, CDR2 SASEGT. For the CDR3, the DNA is TGTGCCAGCAGTGCCGACAGAAACACTGAAGCTTTCTTT. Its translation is CASSADRNTEAFF.

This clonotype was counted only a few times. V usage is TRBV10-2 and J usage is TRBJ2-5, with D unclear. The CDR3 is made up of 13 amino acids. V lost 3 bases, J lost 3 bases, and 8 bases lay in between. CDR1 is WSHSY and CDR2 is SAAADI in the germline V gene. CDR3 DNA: TGCGCCAGCAGTGATCGCCACGAAGAGACCCAGTACTTC. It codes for CASSDRHEETQYF.